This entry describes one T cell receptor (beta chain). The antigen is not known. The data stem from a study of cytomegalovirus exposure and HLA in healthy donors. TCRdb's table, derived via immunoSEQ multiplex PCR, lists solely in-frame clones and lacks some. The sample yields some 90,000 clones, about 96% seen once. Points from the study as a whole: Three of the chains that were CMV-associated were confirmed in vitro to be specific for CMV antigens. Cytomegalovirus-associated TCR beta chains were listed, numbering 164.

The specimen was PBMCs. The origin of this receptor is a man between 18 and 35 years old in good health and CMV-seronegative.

In DNA, the CDR3 is TGTGCCAGCAGCCCCGGTGGACAGGGACCATTTTTTGAGCAGTTCTTC. Encoded protein: CASSPGGQGPFFEQFF. The chain couples TRBV7-9 to TRBJ2-1; 8 positions match TRBD1. Per germline, CDR1 SEHNR and CDR2 FQNEAQ (reference sequence). J gave up 9 bases and V 5 bases, and 15 bases lay outside the gene matches. CDR3 size: 16 residues.